Shown below are 24 T cell receptor beta chains from a single sample sequenced in a study of cytomegalovirus exposure and HLA in healthy donors (TCRdb year 2017). The library was made by the immunoSEQ multiplex PCR assay. Here the immuneACCESS table is served through TCRdb, limited to in-frame sequences with V and J called. Missing clones are a known gap in these copies; in checked studies unresolved V genes cover under half, and the rest lacks a known reason. Present in this sample are 190,000 or so clones, more than 65% of which were seen just once. The ten largest clones represent 2.5% to 3% of the sample. Sequencing was done on a sample of PBMCs. These receptors all stem from a woman younger than 30 in good health and CMV-seropositive.

This clone was seen a handful of times. The chain joins TRBV5-1 to TRBJ2-3, with 7 bases fitting TRBD2. Germline V gene lookup returns CDR1 SGHRS and CDR2 YFSETQ. J lost 2 bases, V lost 2 bases, and 8 bases had no gene match. This CDR3 spans 16 amino acids. The CDR3 sequence: CASSFRLADTTDTQYF. CDR3 DNA sequence: TGCGCCAGCAGCTTTCGACTAGCCGACACCACAGATACGCAGTATTTT.

This chain uses TRBV27 with TRBJ2-5, with a tentative D call TRBD2 (7 bases). This CDR3 is built from 16 residues. Trimming left V 6 bases short and J 0 bases short, with 17 bases between. CDR1 and CDR2 from the germline V gene are MNHEY and SMNVEV (reference sequence). CDR3 residues: CASRRGGLRDQETQYF. CDR3 in DNA: TGTGCCAGCAGGAGGGGGGGGCTCAGAGACCAAGAGACCCAGTACTTC.

The chain links TRBV7-2 to TRBJ2-7; tentative D call: TRBD1 (6 bases). Germline CDR1 reads SGHTA; CDR2 reads FQGNSA. There are 13 residues in the CDR3. V shed 2 bases and J shed 4 bases, with 9 bases lying between them. As DNA, the CDR3 is TGTGCCAGCAGCTTAAGGGGGTCGTACGAGCAGTACTTC. This sequence encodes CASSLRGSYEQYF.

The rearrangement uses TRBV5-1 and TRBJ2-1; maybe TRBD2 (7 bases). The germline CDR1 and CDR2 sequences are SGHRS and YFSETQ. Trimming took off 5 bases at V and 5 bases at J, with 20 bases between the two ends. This CDR3 comprises 16 residues. The DNA of the CDR3 is TGCGCCAGCAGTATGGGGGGCGGGAGAGTGGACAATGAGCAGTTCTTC. It specifies CASSMGGGRVDNEQFF.

The chain recombines TRBV14 with TRBJ2-2, with D possibly being TRBD1 (7 bases). The CDR3 covers 13 residues. The V gene's germline CDR1 is SGHDN and CDR2 FVKESK. V was shortened by 4 bases and J by 5 bases, with 8 bases between the two germline ends. CDR3: CASSPGGTGELFF. For the CDR3, the DNA is TGTGCCAGCAGCCCAGGGGGGACCGGGGAGCTGTTTTTT.

V and J are TRBV5-6 and TRBJ1-6, with TRBD1 as a possible D gene (5 bases). CDR1 and CDR2 from the germline V gene are SGHDT and YYEEEE. The CDR3 runs to 17 residues. V was shortened by 3 bases and J by 1 base, with 14 bases between the two germline ends. CDR3 region: CASSWGGGSSYNSPLHF. CDR3 sequence (DNA): TGTGCCAGCAGCTGGGGTGGGGGGTCGTCCTATAATTCACCCCTCCACTTT.

The chain combines TRBV28 with TRBJ2-2; 7 positions agree with TRBD1. V dropped 1 base and J dropped 0; count of bases not matched to a gene: 2. Germline V gene sequence: CDR1 MDHEN, CDR2 SYDVKM. CDR3 length equals 16 residues. CDR3 DNA sequence: TGTGCCAGCAGTTTATTGGGACAGACGAACACCGGGGAGCTGTTTTTT. Protein sequence: CASSLLGQTNTGELFF. Full variable domain (remainder filled in from reference TRBV28 and TRBJ2-2): DVKVTQSSRYLVKRTGEKVFLECVQDMDHENMFWYRQDPGLGLRLIYFSYDVKMKEKGDIPEGYSVSREKKERFSLILESASTNQTSMYLCASSLLGQTNTGELFFGEGSRLTVL.

In its sample, this clone was seen a few times. The gene calls are TRBV11-2 and TRBJ2-5; D is uncertain. The CDR3 spans 13 residues. Germline V gene lookup returns CDR1 SGHAT and CDR2 FQNNGV. V shed 0 bases and J shed 4 bases, with 6 bases lying between them. In DNA, the CDR3 is TGTGCCAGCAGCTTAGATAATCTAGAGACCCAGTACTTC. As protein: CASSLDNLETQYF. Based on the CDR3 plus reference TRBV11-2 and TRBJ2-5, the full variable domain is EAGVAQSPRYKIIEKRQSVAFWCNPISGHATLYWYQQILGQGPKLLIQFQNNGVVDDSQLPKDRFSAERLKGVDSTLKIQPAKLEDSAVYLCASSLDNLETQYFGPGTRLLVL.

The V and J genes are TRBV18 and TRBJ1-5; D is unresolved. Germline V gene lookup returns CDR1 KGHSH and CDR2 LQKENI. The V end lost 4 bases, the J end lost 4 bases, and 14 bases lay between the germline ends. The CDR3 is 15 residues long. The CDR3 region is CASSLSHRGNQPQHF. CDR3 coding DNA: TGTGCCAGCTCACTGAGCCATCGAGGGAATCAGCCCCAGCATTTT.

The chain has TRBV19 and TRBJ1-2; D not resolved. Germline assignment: CDR1 LNHDA and CDR2 SQIVND (reference sequence). The CDR3 is made up of 13 amino acids. The germline V and J ends were trimmed by 11 bases and 4 bases, with 17 bases remaining between them. The CDR3 sequence: CAADQQPSYGYTF. The DNA for the CDR3 is TGTGCCGCAGACCAGCAGCCTAGCTATGGCTACACCTTC.

This chain connects TRBV10-3 to TRBJ2-7, with unresolved D. Germline-derived CDR1 and CDR2 are ENHRY and SYGVKD. V lost 0 bases and J lost 0, with 3 bases in between. This CDR3 has 13 residues. In nucleotides, the CDR3 is TGTGCCATCAGTGAGTCGGCCTCCTACGAGCAGTACTTC. This sequence encodes CAISESASYEQYF.

This sequence joins TRBV27 and TRBJ2-7; TRBD2 aligns across 11 bases. CDR1 is MNHEY and CDR2 is SMNVEV in the germline V gene (reference sequence). The CDR3 has 17 amino acids. V shed 6 bases, J shed 2 bases, and the junction held 12 bases outside the gene matches. The CDR3 protein is CASSLGASGGTPYEQYF. In nucleotides, the CDR3 is TGTGCCAGCAGCCTCGGGGCTAGCGGGGGGACTCCCTACGAGCAGTACTTC.

The chain couples TRBV5-1 to TRBJ1-2; possibly TRBD1 for D (6 bases). The CDR3 runs to 14 residues. The germline CDR1 and CDR2 sequences are SGHRS and YFSETQ. Trimming removed 0 bases from V and 4 bases from J, with 10 bases in between. Written as DNA, the CDR3 is TGCGCCAGCAGCTTGGAGGGGGATTTCTATGGCTACACCTTC. This sequence encodes CASSLEGDFYGYTF.

The chain has TRBV5-5 and TRBJ2-5; 9 nucleotides line up with TRBD2. Trimming at V came to 1 base and at J to 5 bases, leaving 9 bases not matched to a gene. This CDR3 has 16 amino acids. Germline V gene sequence: CDR1 SGHKS, CDR2 YYEKEE (reference sequence). The CDR3, as DNA: TGTGCCAGCAGCTTGTCTGGCGGGGGGGCCGGGGAGACCCAGTACTTC. It translates to CASSLSGGGAGETQYF.

This chain uses TRBV16 with TRBJ1-4; TRBD1 is a possible D gene (5 bases). The ends were cut back, 1 base at V and 4 bases at J, with 13 bases in the middle. CDR1 and CDR2 (germline): KGHSY, FQNENV. CDR3 length: 16 residues. Here the CDR3 DNA reads TGTGCCAGCAGCCAATTAAACAGGAGGGTTAATGAAAAACTGTTTTTT. This codes for CASSQLNRRVNEKLFF.

There are a few counts of this clone. The chain has TRBV19 and TRBJ1-2, with 7 nucleotides matching TRBD1. Germline V gene lookup returns CDR1 LNHDA and CDR2 SQIVND (reference sequence). V trimming: 7 bases; J trimming: 6 bases; junction bases outside the gene matches: 11. The CDR3 length is 14 residues. The CDR3 nucleotides read TGTGCCAGTATTAGGGAAACAGGGGAGGATGGCTACACCTTC. It is translated as CASIRETGEDGYTF.

J is TRBJ1-5 and V is TRBV6-6; 8 bases line up with TRBD1. This CDR3 region has 15 residues. Germline loops: CDR1 MNHNY, CDR2 SVGAGI (reference sequence). J gave up 0 bases and V 5 bases, and 3 bases lay outside the gene matches. The CDR3 protein is CASSTTGDSNQPQHF. The CDR3 DNA reads as TGTGCCAGCAGTACGACAGGGGATAGCAATCAGCCCCAGCATTTT.

The chain couples TRBV27 to TRBJ1-2; perhaps TRBD1 as D (6 bases). The CDR3 is made up of 14 amino acids. Germline lookup yields CDR1 MNHEY and CDR2 SMNVEV (reference sequence). The V gene lost 6 bases and the J gene lost 2 bases, with 13 bases spanning the gap. CDR3 in DNA: TGTGCCAGCAGCCCAGGGGCCGCGAACTATGGCTACACCTTC. It is translated as CASSPGAANYGYTF.

This chain joins TRBV15 and TRBJ2-7; 8 nucleotides line up with TRBD1. After removal of 3 bases from V and 6 bases from J, the junction contained 7 bases not matched to a gene. This CDR3 has 14 amino acids. Germline V gives CDR1 LNHNV, CDR2 YYDKDF (reference sequence). The CDR3 region is CATSSRQGLGEQYF. CDR3 coding DNA: TGTGCCACCAGCAGTCGACAGGGGTTGGGCGAGCAGTACTTC.

The V call is TRBV7-2, the J call TRBJ2-5, with D possibly matching TRBD2 (7 bases). Germline V lookup: CDR1 SGHTA, CDR2 FQGNSA. Between the trimmed V and J ends, which lost 1 base and 2 bases, there was a span of 11 bases. The length of the CDR3 is 15 residues. The CDR3 coding sequence is TGTGCCAGCAGCTTAGAGGGGGGGATACAAGAGACCCAGTACTTC. This gives the protein CASSLEGGIQETQYF. Combining the CDR3 with reference TRBV7-2 and TRBJ2-5 gives the whole variable domain GAGVSQSPSNKVTEKGKDVELRCDPISGHTALYWYRQSLGQGLEFLIYFQGNSAPDKSGLPSDRFSAERTGGSVSTLTIQRTQQEDSAVYLCASSLEGGIQETQYFGPGTRLLVL.

The sample holds one count of this clone. The chain is built from TRBV2 and TRBJ2-2; maybe TRBD2 (7 bases). The germline V and J ends were trimmed by 6 bases and 6 bases, with 14 bases remaining between them. Germline V CDR1 and CDR2: SNHLY, FYNNEI. This CDR3 contains 14 residues. CDR3 DNA sequence: TGTGCCAGCAGCCAAGGGGGGGCGCCCGGGGAGCTGTTTTTT. Amino acids: CASSQGGAPGELFF.

The CDR3 region has the DNA TGCGCCAGCCTGCCAAAACAGGGGGCTAAAAATTCACCCCTCCACTTT. Its translation is CASLPKQGAKNSPLHF. This sequence joins TRBV10-1 and TRBJ1-6, with TRBD1 matching 9 bases. The CDR3 runs to 16 residues. Germline V gene data show CDR1 as WNHNN and CDR2 as SYGVQD (reference sequence). Trimming at V came to 8 bases and at J to 7 bases, leaving 12 bases not matched to a gene.

The rearrangement joins TRBV9 to TRBJ1-5; 9 bases line up with TRBD1. This CDR3 is built from 14 residues. Losses at the gene ends were 3 bases for V and 4 bases for J; bases not matched to a gene: 2. The V gene's germline CDR1 is SGDLS and CDR2 YYNGEE. CDR3 DNA sequence: TGTGCCAGCAGCGCCGGGACAGGGAATCAGCCCCAGCATTTT. Its protein is CASSAGTGNQPQHF.

The rearrangement joins TRBV29-1 to TRBJ2-3, with 9 positions matching TRBD2. Trimming cost V 6 bases and J 1 base; bases outside gene matches: 5. Germline loops: CDR1 SQVTM, CDR2 ANQGSEA. The CDR3 runs to 14 residues. CDR3 coding DNA: TGCAGCGTCAAAATAGCGGGGGGCACAGATACGCAGTATTTT. This sequence encodes CSVKIAGGTDTQYF.